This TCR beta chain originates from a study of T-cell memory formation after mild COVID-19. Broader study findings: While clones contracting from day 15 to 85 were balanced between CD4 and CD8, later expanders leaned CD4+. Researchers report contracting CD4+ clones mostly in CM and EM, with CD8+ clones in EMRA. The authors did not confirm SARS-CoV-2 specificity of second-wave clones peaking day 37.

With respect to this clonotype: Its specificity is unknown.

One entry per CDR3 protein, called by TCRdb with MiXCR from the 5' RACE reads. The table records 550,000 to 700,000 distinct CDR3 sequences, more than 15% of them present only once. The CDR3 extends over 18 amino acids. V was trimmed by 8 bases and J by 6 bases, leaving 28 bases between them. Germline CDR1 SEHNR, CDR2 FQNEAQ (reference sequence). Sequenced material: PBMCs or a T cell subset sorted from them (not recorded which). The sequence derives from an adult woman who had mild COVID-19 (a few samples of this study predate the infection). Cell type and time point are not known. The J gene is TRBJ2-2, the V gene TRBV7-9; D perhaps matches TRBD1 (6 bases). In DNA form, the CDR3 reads TGTGCCAGCTCCCAAAAGGGGTTCCGGGACACCGAGTCCGGGGAGCTGTTTTTT. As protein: CASSQKGFRDTESGELFF.